This T cell receptor (beta chain) emerged from a study of blood T cell repertoires in COVID-19. Study-level background: Spain, Italy and the United States supplied samples that represented acute and convalescent COVID-19. Sources were T cells, B-cell-depleted T cells, or PBMCs; the material itself was cDNA or gDNA.

Methods used by the authors: By means of reference gene primer amplification, nucleated cell counts were estimated. Libraries were prepared by immunoSEQ multiplex PCR; TCRdb keeps only in-frame clonotypes and omits some of them. Clonal size and the V and J genes are those of that table, whereas D and trimming came from the DNA. The table records 130,000 to 150,000 clones, 70% to 90% of them present only once. The CDR3 consists of 13 residues. V was pared by 8 bases and J by 9 bases, with 14 bases between. Germline lookup yields CDR1 MNHEY and CDR2 SVGAGI. Sequenced sample: peripheral blood. This sequence originates from a human donor with acute or convalescent COVID-19. The donor label of this sample is uncertain. The V gene is TRBV6-5, the J gene TRBJ1-6; no clear D. In DNA form, the CDR3 reads TGTGCCAGCGTACTGGGAGGATTTTCACCCCTCCACTTT. Amino acid sequence: CASVLGGFSPLHF.